One TCR beta chain is described in this entry. Its antigen remains unidentified. This entry comes from a study of identical twins. Study-level findings and limits: The conclusions drew on cross-sectional statistical analysis instead of tracking the same donors. For out-of-frame alpha sequences shared by twins, low generation probability was in excess.

A universal primer site came from template switching; cDNA carried unique molecular identifiers. TCRdb fed the 5' RACE reads into MiXCR, producing one record per CDR3 protein. The data contain 460,000 or so distinct CDR3 sequences, about 14% of them seen just once; the ten biggest clones take up around 0.57%. This CDR3 is 14 amino acids long. Trimming took off 0 bases at V and 2 bases at J, with 7 bases between the two ends. Germline V gene data show CDR1 as MNHEY and CDR2 as SVGEGT. Another study also made use of these data, one on yellow fever vaccine responses in identical twins.

Sequencing used CD4+ T cells sorted from blood. The receptor's source is a woman aged 18-29 years in good health. The gene calls are TRBV6-2 or TRBV6-3 and TRBJ2-5, with D hard to call. CDR3 sequence (DNA): TGTGCCAGCAGTTACTCTGACAAACAAGAGACCCAGTACTTC. This encodes CASSYSDKQETQYF.